Listed here are 26 T cell receptor beta chains from one sample, sequenced in a study of T cells in Graves' hyperthyroidism and ophthalmopathy. The CDR3 regions of TCR beta were amplified from RNA transcripts. With the HTBI primer set, the TCR CDR3 went through a first round of RT-PCR. Each CDR3 protein gets one entry after TCRdb re-called the multiplex PCR reads with MiXCR. The repertoire includes about 500,000 distinct CDR3 sequences, 15% to 20% of them detected once, and approximately 30% sits in the top ten. Input material: blood. The receptors stem from a woman in her twenties or thirties with Graves' ophthalmopathy.

The sample holds a few counts of this clonotype. The genes are TRBV20-1 and TRBJ2-5, with 7 bases lining up with TRBD2. Trimming at V came to 6 bases and at J to 0 bases, leaving 10 bases not matched to a gene. Germline CDR1 is DFQATT and CDR2 is SNEGSKA (reference sequence). The CDR3 runs 15 residues. The CDR3 DNA is TGCAGTGCCGGAGGGACTATCTTCCACCAAGAGACCCAGTACTTC. Amino acid sequence: CSAGGTIFHQETQYF.

This chain uses TRBV4-1 with TRBJ2-2; 8 bases line up with TRBD1. The CDR3 has 14 amino acids. J was trimmed by 5 bases and V by 1 base; bases with no gene match: 0. Germline-derived CDR1 and CDR2 are MGHRA and YSYEKL. CDR3 in DNA: TGCGCCAGCAGCCAAGGACAGGGGACCGGGGAGCTGTTTTTT. Its protein product is CASSQGQGTGELFF.

The chain is built from TRBV4-3 and TRBJ2-1; TRBD2 matches 7 bases. Per the germline V gene, CDR1 is LGHNA and CDR2 is YSLEER. V trimming: 0 bases; J trimming: 4 bases; junction bases outside the gene matches: 9. This CDR3 has 17 amino acids. CDR3 sequence: CASSQEFGRSGYNEQFF. The CDR3 nucleotides are TGCGCCAGCAGCCAAGAGTTCGGGAGGAGCGGGTACAATGAGCAGTTCTTC.

V and J are TRBV7-9 and TRBJ1-2, with TRBD1 matching over 9 bases. Per the germline V gene, CDR1 is SEHNR and CDR2 is FQNEAQ (reference sequence). This CDR3 has 16 residues. V lost 2 bases to trimming and J lost 5 bases; unmatched junction nucleotides: 9. The CDR3 nucleotides read TGTGCCAGCAGCTTAATGGGACAGGGATTTAGGTATGGCTACACCTTC. It is translated as CASSLMGQGFRYGYTF.

V is TRBV7-9 and J is TRBJ2-1; 9 nucleotides agree with TRBD2. The CDR3 totals 14 residues. Germline loops: CDR1 SEHNR, CDR2 FQNEAQ (reference sequence). Trimming at V came to 6 bases and at J to 9 bases, leaving 9 bases not matched to a gene. The DNA of the CDR3 is TGTGCCAGCAGGCGGGAGGGAAGTACGGTTGAGCAGTTCTTC. Protein product: CASRREGSTVEQFF.

A single count supports this clonotype. CDR3 bases: TGTGCCAGCAGCATTGATGGCTCCTACAATGAGCAGTTCTTC. This gives the protein CASSIDGSYNEQFF. The chain links TRBV9 to TRBJ2-1; D unclear. The V gene lost 4 bases and the J gene lost 0 bases, with 8 bases spanning the gap. This CDR3 spans 14 amino acids. Germline CDR1 is SGDLS and CDR2 is YYNGEE.

This clonotype turned up a few times. CDR3 in amino acids: CASSLKQAGKLFF. The CDR3 bases are TGTGCCAGCAGCTTAAAGCAGGCCGGAAAACTGTTTTTT. This chain uses TRBV7-2 with TRBJ1-4, with unresolved D. This CDR3 spans 13 amino acids. Germline V gene lookup returns CDR1 SGHTA and CDR2 FQGNSA. V was trimmed by 2 bases and J by 10 bases, leaving 11 bases between them.

This clonotype was counted many times. The rearrangement joins TRBV12-3 or TRBV12-4 to TRBJ2-1, with 7 bases fitting TRBD2. This CDR3 is 14 amino acids long. The J segment lost 5 bases and the V segment lost 5 bases, leaving 6 bases of the junction unmatched. CDR3 DNA: TGTGCCAGCAGTCTCAGACTAGCCCACAATGAGCAGTTCTTC. Its translation: CASSLRLAHNEQFF.

This clonotype was counted only a few times. The rearrangement uses TRBV6-2 or TRBV6-3 and TRBJ2-4; D is ambiguous. The V end lost 0 bases, the J end lost 2 bases, and 5 bases lay between the germline ends. Germline V gene data show CDR1 as MNHEY and CDR2 as SVGEGT. The CDR3 consists of 14 residues. CDR3 sequence reads: CASSYSTPKNIQYF. The CDR3 DNA is TGTGCCAGCAGTTACTCTACACCCAAAAACATTCAGTACTTC.

The V call is TRBV20-1, the J call TRBJ2-3; TRBD2 agrees at 12 bases. Germline V gene data show CDR1 as DFQATT and CDR2 as SNEGSKA (reference sequence). This CDR3 has 15 amino acids. V lost 2 bases and J lost 5; bases outside the gene matches: 5. CDR3 protein: CSARSPGLAGDTQYF. In DNA form, the CDR3 reads TGCAGTGCTAGAAGCCCGGGACTAGCGGGAGATACGCAGTATTTT.

The chain couples TRBV11-2 to TRBJ1-6; tentative D call: TRBD1 (6 bases). This CDR3 contains 16 residues. V gave up 4 bases and J gave up 4 bases, with 14 bases separating them. Germline V gene lookup returns CDR1 SGHAT and CDR2 FQNNGV. CDR3 region: CASSWGLVSYNSPLHF. The CDR3 DNA follows: TGTGCCAGCAGCTGGGGGCTCGTATCTTATAATTCACCCCTCCACTTT. The entire variable domain, with the rest obtained from reference TRBV11-2 and TRBJ1-6, is as follows: EAGVAQSPRYKIIEKRQSVAFWCNPISGHATLYWYQQILGQGPKLLIQFQNNGVVDDSQLPKDRFSAERLKGVDSTLKIQPAKLEDSAVYLCASSWGLVSYNSPLHFGNGTRLTVT.

As regards this clonotype: One end of the junction varies from germline; a read error may be responsible. The chain is built from TRBV5-1 and TRBJ2-2, with D possibly TRBD2 on 5 matching bases. The V gene's germline CDR1 is SGHRS and CDR2 YFSETQ. The CDR3 spans 15 residues. The CDR3 is CASSLTRVAGGELFF. Written as DNA, the CDR3 is TGTGCCAGCAGCTTAACGCGGGTGGCCGGCGGGGAGCTGTTTTTT.

The table lists this clonotype with many counts. J is TRBJ1-5 and V is TRBV6-2 or TRBV6-3; D uncertain. The ends were cut back, 2 bases at V and 7 bases at J, with 9 bases in the middle. CDR1 and CDR2 from the germline V gene are MNHEY and SVGEGT. The CDR3 contains 13 residues. The CDR3 DNA is TGTGCCAGCAGTTACGAGAGGGAACAGCCCCAGCATTTT. As protein: CASSYEREQPQHF.

This clonotype was observed many times. V gene TRBV18 combines with J gene TRBJ2-1; D is undetermined. The CDR3 sequence is 16 residues long. V was clipped by 3 bases and J by 7 bases, with 19 bases between them. Looked up from germline, CDR1 is KGHSH and CDR2 is LQKENI. CDR3 sequence reads: CASSPRKGSAPNEQFF. The CDR3 DNA sequence: TGTGCCAGCTCACCTAGGAAGGGATCGGCCCCTAATGAGCAGTTCTTC.

Many counts were recorded for this clonotype. The chain combines TRBV29-1 with TRBJ2-1, with 9 bases lining up with TRBD2. The CDR3 is made up of 15 amino acids. The germline gives CDR1 SQVTM, CDR2 ANQGSEA. Trimming took 3 bases from V and 1 from J; bases not matched to a gene: 4. The CDR3 loop is CSVDDLAGSYNEQFF. Here the CDR3 DNA reads TGCAGCGTTGACGACCTAGCGGGATCCTACAATGAGCAGTTCTTC.

The J gene is TRBJ2-5, the V gene TRBV11-2, with 10 bases lining up with TRBD2. Germline CDR1 and CDR2: SGHAT and FQNNGV. Germline trimming cut 1 base from V and 5 bases from J; bases unmatched to any gene: 4. The CDR3 runs to 15 residues. The CDR3 spells CASSLASGSWETQYF. CDR3 coding DNA: TGTGCCAGCAGCTTAGCTAGCGGGAGTTGGGAGACCCAGTACTTC.

This clonotype was detected a few times. The chain is built from TRBV9 and TRBJ1-1; 7 nucleotides match TRBD1. V lost 0 bases to trimming and J lost 0 bases; unmatched junction nucleotides: 5. The germline CDR1 and CDR2 sequences are SGDLS and YYNGEE. CDR3 size: 16 residues. CDR3 residues: CASSVGPGQLNTEAFF. CDR3 bases: TGTGCCAGCAGCGTAGGCCCGGGACAGCTGAACACTGAAGCTTTCTTT.

A remark on this clonotype: This may be a read error, as it is one base from a much larger clone. V usage is TRBV28 and J usage is TRBJ1-5; D is undetermined. Looked up from germline, CDR1 is MDHEN and CDR2 is SYDVKM. CDR3 length equals 15 residues. The DNA of the CDR3 is TGTGTCAGCAGTTCCCCGTACGGCATCAATCAGCCCCAGCATTTT. Its protein is CVSSSPYGINQPQHF. The whole variable domain, filled in from reference TRBV28 and TRBJ1-5, reads DVKVTQSSRYLVKRTGEKVFLECVQDMDHENMFWYRQDPGLGLRLIYFSYDVKMKEKGDIPEGYSVSREKKERFSLILESASTNQTSMYLCVSSSPYGINQPQHFGDGTRLSIL.

This clonotype was seen ten or more times. The gene calls are TRBV12-3 or TRBV12-4 and TRBJ2-5, with 8 nucleotides matching TRBD1. The length of the CDR3 is 14 residues. Trimming removed 5 bases from V and 2 bases from J; junction bases left unmatched: 4. In DNA form, the CDR3 reads TGTGCCAGCAGTAACCGACAGGGGCAAGAGACCCAGTACTTC. Translation: CASSNRQGQETQYF.

The rearrangement uses TRBV11-2 and TRBJ1-1; no firm D call. The CDR3 extends over 14 amino acids. The germline gives CDR1 SGHAT, CDR2 FQNNGV. Trimming removed 1 base from V and 2 bases from J, with 8 bases in between. The CDR3 loop is CASSLGPINTEAFF. The CDR3 bases are TGTGCCAGCAGCTTAGGACCCATTAACACTGAAGCTTTCTTT.

The chain recombines TRBV6-1 with TRBJ2-2; 7 bases line up with TRBD1. Germline V gives CDR1 MNHNS, CDR2 SASEGT. V dropped 10 bases and J dropped 0; count of bases not matched to a gene: 8. This CDR3 region has 15 residues. As DNA, the CDR3 is TGTGCCACTACCCGGGACAGCGCGAACACCGGGGAGCTGTTTTTT. Protein: CATTRDSANTGELFF.

This chain uses TRBV6-2 or TRBV6-3 with TRBJ2-1; 13 bases match TRBD2. CDR1 and CDR2 (germline): MNHEY, SVGEGT. The CDR3 spans 15 residues. Losses at the gene ends were 9 bases for V and 6 bases for J; bases not matched to a gene: 8. The chain's CDR3 is CASEALAGGLNEQFF. The CDR3 bases are TGTGCCAGTGAGGCACTAGCGGGAGGGCTCAATGAGCAGTTCTTC.

The table lists this clonotype with a few counts. The germline gene is not matched at one end of the junction; a read error may be the cause. This chain connects TRBV20-1 to TRBJ2-7; TRBD2 agrees at 10 bases. The CDR3 contains 16 residues. Germline V CDR1 and CDR2: DFQATT, SNEGSKA (reference sequence). CDR3: CSARDLLAGGDYGQYF. CDR3 nucleotides: TGCAGTGCTAGAGACCTATTAGCGGGAGGAGACTACGGGCAGTACTTC.

This clonotype came up many times. The chain links TRBV30 to TRBJ1-1; TRBD1 is a possible D gene (5 bases). Trimming cost V 2 bases and J 0 bases, with 13 bases left between them. Germline V gene sequence: CDR1 GTSNPN, CDR2 SVGIG (reference sequence). The CDR3 has 15 amino acids. The CDR3, as DNA: TGTGCCTGGAGTTTCCCAGGGATAATGAACACTGAAGCTTTCTTT. The encoded protein is CAWSFPGIMNTEAFF.

This clonotype has only a few counts. This rearrangement joins TRBV20-1 to TRBJ1-1, with 7 nucleotides matching TRBD1. With V trimmed by 0 bases and J by 1 base, 5 bases remained unmatched. Germline loops: CDR1 DFQATT, CDR2 SNEGSKA (reference sequence). The CDR3 is made up of 15 amino acids. CDR3 amino acids: CSARETGAPNTEAFF. CDR3 DNA: TGCAGTGCTAGAGAAACAGGGGCGCCGAACACTGAAGCTTTCTTT.

This clonotype has ten or more counts. The gene calls are TRBV7-2 and TRBJ2-3; the D call may be TRBD1 or TRBD2 (5 bases each). Trimming stripped 2 bases from V and 3 bases from J, with 9 bases between. The V gene's germline CDR1 is SGHTA and CDR2 FQGNSA. This CDR3 contains 14 residues. The CDR3: CASSLYGATDTQYF. The CDR3 nucleotides read TGTGCCAGCAGCTTATACGGGGCTACAGATACGCAGTATTTT.